This T cell receptor beta chain was profiled in a study of cytomegalovirus exposure and HLA in healthy donors. General study results and limits: Reports indicate that TCR beta sequences accurately predicted the HLA-A and HLA-B alleles of most subjects. There were some public TCRs occurring in many donors, but most TCR sequences were rare. Testing in vitro showed a few CMV-associated chains specific for CMV antigens.

As to this clone: Its specificity is unknown.

The PCR ran on 60 Vbeta and 13 Jbeta primers. Sequencing used immunoSEQ multiplex PCR; TCRdb keeps in-frame clones, though not all of them. The repertoire holds roughly 200,000 clones, 65% to 85% seen once, with 2% to 2.5% in the top ten. The sample taken for sequencing was PBMCs. This sequence was found in a man between 60 and 70 years old in good health and CMV-seronegative.

CDR3: CASSYRLPAYEQYF. CDR3 DNA: TGTGCCAGCAGTTACAGACTTCCAGCCTACGAGCAGTACTTC. The chain uses TRBV6-5 and TRBJ2-7; no definite D call. CDR1 and CDR2 (germline): MNHEY, SVGAGI. V gave up 2 bases and J gave up 2 bases, with 10 bases separating them. The CDR3 has 14 amino acids.